Shown below are 20 T cell receptor beta chains from a single sample sequenced in a study of T cells in Graves' hyperthyroidism and ophthalmopathy. RNA transcripts were the template for amplifying TCR beta CDR3 regions. Primed by the HTBI set, a first-round RT-PCR was run on the TCR CDR3. TCRdb ran MiXCR on the multiplex PCR reads and lists one entry per CDR3 protein. The table shows about 560,000 distinct CDR3 sequences, with around 15% occurring only once. Sequences were obtained from blood. All receptors come from a middle-aged woman with Graves' hyperthyroidism.

This clonotype was seen repeatedly, ten times or more. The V and J genes are TRBV5-8 and TRBJ2-3; 11 bases align to TRBD2. Germline CDR1 and CDR2: SGHTS and YDEGEE. This CDR3 is built from 16 residues. The junction had 8 bases not matched to a gene; V was cut back by 4 bases and J by 4 bases. CDR3 bases: TGTGCCAGCAGCGCTTTAGCGGGAGGGCCAGCAGATACGCAGTATTTT. It encodes CASSALAGGPADTQYF.

This clonotype showed up just a few times. The chain uses TRBV7-3 and TRBJ2-5, with 7 bases lining up with TRBD2. Trimming took 0 bases from V and 5 from J; bases not matched to a gene: 3. In germline, CDR1 is SGHTA, CDR2 FQGTGA. The length of the CDR3 is 14 residues. In nucleotides, the CDR3 is TGTGCCAGCAGCTTAACGGGAGGGATGGAGACCCAGTACTTC. Amino acids: CASSLTGGMETQYF. Variable domain in full (rest from reference TRBV7-3 and TRBJ2-5): GAGVSQTPSNKVTEKGKYVELRCDPISGHTALYWYRQSLGQGPEFLIYFQGTGAADDSGLPNDRFFAVRPEGSVSTLKIQRTERGDSAVYLCASSLTGGMETQYFGPGTRLLVL.

This clonotype showed up just once. A read error is possible here, since a much larger clone lies one base away. Written as DNA, the CDR3 is TGTGCCAGCTCACCTTACTTCGATGTGGACGCTGAAGCTTTCTTT. The encoded protein is CASSPYFDVDAEAFF. The chain joins TRBV18 to TRBJ1-1, with D hard to call. V was cut by 3 bases and J by 6 bases, with 17 bases left in between. This CDR3 region has 15 residues. The V gene's germline CDR1 is KGHSH and CDR2 LQKENI.

At least ten counts were recorded for this clonotype. This chain joins TRBV6-1 and TRBJ2-7; perhaps TRBD1 as D (5 bases). From germline, CDR1 is MNHNS and CDR2 SASEGT. V lost 5 bases to trimming and J lost 0 bases, with 14 bases between them. CDR3 length: 15 residues. The CDR3 nucleotides are TGTGCCAGCAGTCCGTGGGGCTCGAGCTCCTACGAGCAGTACTTC. Protein product: CASSPWGSSSYEQYF.

In this sample, this clonotype turned up a few times. This chain joins TRBV5-1 and TRBJ2-4, with D unclear. This CDR3 has 16 residues. Trimming took off 5 bases at V and 0 bases at J, with 15 bases between the two ends. Germline CDR1 SGHRS, CDR2 YFSETQ. This chain's CDR3 is CASSRTVDLAKNIQYF. CDR3 coding DNA: TGCGCCAGCAGTAGGACGGTTGACCTAGCCAAAAACATTCAGTACTTC.

This clonotype has more than one count but fewer than ten. The rearrangement uses TRBV9 and TRBJ1-3; D not resolved. V shed 0 bases and J shed 0 bases, with 7 bases lying between them. Germline V lookup: CDR1 SGDLS, CDR2 YYNGEE. CDR3 size: 15 residues. CDR3 coding DNA: TGTGCCAGCAGCGTAGGGTTGGTCTCTGGAAACACCATATATTTT. Amino acid sequence: CASSVGLVSGNTIYF.

This rearrangement joins TRBV6-6 to TRBJ2-2; tentatively, D is TRBD2 (5 bases). V was pared by 0 bases and J by 4 bases, with 12 bases between. This CDR3 region has 16 residues. Germline CDR1 is MNHNY and CDR2 is SVGAGI (reference sequence). Written as DNA, the CDR3 is TGTGCCAGCAGTTACTCGTCTAGCAGATCCACCGGGGAGCTGTTTTTT. This gives the protein CASSYSSSRSTGELFF.

This clonotype was found a few times. This sequence joins TRBV27 and TRBJ2-7; TRBD1 matches at 9 bases. J lost 5 bases, V lost 5 bases, and 13 bases had no gene match. CDR1 is MNHEY, CDR2 SMNVEV, per germline (reference sequence). The CDR3 length is 16 residues. The CDR3 DNA follows: TGTGCCAGCAGTCCAACACCGGGACAGGGTCTCAACGAGCAGTACTTC. It codes for CASSPTPGQGLNEQYF.

This clonotype was seen many times. V gene TRBV27 combines with J gene TRBJ2-3; 9 bases line up with TRBD2. The germline gives CDR1 MNHEY, CDR2 SMNVEV (reference sequence). The CDR3 sequence is 15 residues long. Trimming cost V 4 bases and J 1 base; bases outside gene matches: 3. The CDR3 here is CASSWPSGGTDTQYF. The CDR3 DNA follows: TGTGCCAGCAGTTGGCCTAGCGGGGGCACAGATACGCAGTATTTT.

The table lists this clonotype with many counts. The chain carries TRBV28 and TRBJ1-3, with D unclear. CDR3 length: 17 residues. The germline gives CDR1 MDHEN, CDR2 SYDVKM. Trimming cost V 7 bases and J 0 bases, with 19 bases left between them. CDR3 bases: TGTGCCAGCACAACAAGGACCTTTCTCTCCTCTGGAAACACCATATATTTT. As protein: CASTTRTFLSSGNTIYF.

CDR3 sequence reads: CSASPLSYYNEQFF. The CDR3 DNA follows: TGCAGTGCTAGCCCACTCTCTTACTACAATGAGCAGTTCTTC. This chain joins TRBV20-1 and TRBJ2-1; no clear D. Germline V lookup: CDR1 DFQATT, CDR2 SNEGSKA (reference sequence). V lost 3 bases, J lost 3 bases, and 12 bases lay in between. CDR3 size: 14 residues.

This clonotype was detected many times. The V gene is TRBV30, the J gene TRBJ1-5, with 9 bases fitting TRBD1. Germline lookup yields CDR1 GTSNPN and CDR2 SVGIG (reference sequence). This CDR3 has 14 residues. Trimming at V came to 4 bases and at J to 2 bases, leaving 3 bases not matched to a gene. In nucleotides, the CDR3 is TGTGCCTGGAAAAGGACAGGGGGCAATCAGCCCCAGCATTTT. Its protein is CAWKRTGGNQPQHF.

V usage is TRBV10-2 and J usage is TRBJ2-7; 10 nucleotides agree with TRBD2. The V segment lost 11 bases and the J segment 4 bases; nucleotides outside the gene matches: 5. The CDR3 spans 12 residues. CDR1 and CDR2 from the germline V gene are WSHSY and SAAADI. CDR3 sequence reads: CAGGTSAYEQYF. The CDR3, as DNA: TGCGCCGGAGGGACTAGCGCGTACGAGCAGTACTTC.

The sample holds a few counts of this clonotype. The CDR3 region has the DNA TGCAGTGCTAGGATGGGTACAAGTCAACAAGAGACCCAGTACTTC. Its protein is CSARMGTSQQETQYF. The V call is TRBV20-1, the J call TRBJ2-5; D remains unclear. This CDR3 spans 15 amino acids. Looked up from germline, CDR1 is DFQATT and CDR2 is SNEGSKA (reference sequence). Trimming took 3 bases from V and 2 from J, leaving 16 bases between them.

This clonotype was seen at least ten times. At one end the junction does not follow the germline gene, possibly because of a read error. The CDR3 is CASSEALATGTQYF. CDR3 bases: TGTGCCAGCAGTGAAGCTCTAGCTACAGGTACGCAGTATTTT. The chain links TRBV2 to TRBJ2-3; TRBD1 or TRBD2 may be the D gene (5 bases each). Germline CDR1 and CDR2: SNHLY and FYNNEI. This CDR3 has 14 residues.

This clonotype was detected a few times. J is TRBJ2-2 and V is TRBV5-6; possibly TRBD1 or TRBD2 for D (5 bases each). Germline-derived CDR1 and CDR2 are SGHDT and YYEEEE. CDR3 length: 16 amino acids. V lost 3 bases and J lost 4, with 16 bases in between. In DNA, the CDR3 is TGTGCCAGCAGCTCGACCGGGACCCTGGCCACCGGGGAGCTGTTTTTT. This sequence encodes CASSSTGTLATGELFF.

The V call is TRBV27, the J call TRBJ1-4, with 8 positions matching TRBD1. The germline CDR1 and CDR2 sequences are MNHEY and SMNVEV (reference sequence). The V segment lost 4 bases and the J segment 8 bases; nucleotides outside the gene matches: 9. The CDR3 runs 15 residues. CDR3 DNA: TGTGCCAGCAGTTCGGGGCAGGGGGCAGGAGAAAAACTGTTTTTT. Residues: CASSSGQGAGEKLFF.

As concerns this clonotype: A much larger clone lies a single base off, so this may be a read error. The J gene is TRBJ2-5, the V gene TRBV2; the D gene is possibly TRBD2 (6 bases). Trimming pared 4 bases from V and 3 bases from J, leaving 18 bases between. Germline V gives CDR1 SNHLY, CDR2 FYNNEI. The CDR3 runs 16 residues. Here the CDR3 reads CASSGAVGGLKETQYF. The DNA of the CDR3 is TGTGCCAGCAGTGGGGCAGTGGGAGGTTTGAAAGAGACCCAGTACTTC.

This clonotype was observed many times. This chain uses TRBV5-1 with TRBJ2-7; 13 bases agree with TRBD2. V gave up 3 bases and J gave up 3 bases; unmatched junction bases: 12. Looked up from germline, CDR1 is SGHRS and CDR2 is YFSETQ. This CDR3 spans 18 amino acids. CDR3: CASSSDREGTSGIYEQYF. In DNA form, the CDR3 reads TGCGCCAGCAGCTCAGACCGAGAGGGGACTAGCGGGATCTACGAGCAGTACTTC.

This clonotype was seen a handful of times. Here the CDR3 DNA reads TGTGCCAGCAGCCAAGATCTAAGCGGCTCCTACGAGCAGTACTTC. Protein sequence: CASSQDLSGSYEQYF. This chain joins TRBV4-2 and TRBJ2-7; D possibly corresponds to TRBD2 (5 bases). CDR3 length equals 15 residues. With 0 bases removed from V and 0 bases from J, the gap between germline ends came to 9 bases. Looked up from germline, CDR1 is LGHNA and CDR2 is YNFKEQ.